One and the same sample provided the 16 T cell receptor beta chains below, sequenced in a study of blood T cell repertoires in COVID-19. Here immunoSEQ multiplex PCR was the method, and the copy in TCRdb shows in-frame clones only, minus some. Of more than 200,000 clones listed, 88% are singletons. Source material: peripheral blood. The source of these receptors is a woman in her 40s who had recovered from COVID-19.

This chain connects TRBV9 to TRBJ2-7; TRBD2 is a possible D gene (5 bases). The CDR3 extends over 17 amino acids. Germline V gene lookup returns CDR1 SGDLS and CDR2 YYNGEE. The V end lost 3 bases, the J end lost 5 bases, and 24 bases lay between the germline ends. CDR3 in amino acids: CASSARLRPSSTDEQYF. As DNA, the CDR3 is TGTGCCAGCAGCGCCAGACTCAGACCTAGCTCAACCGACGAGCAGTACTTC.

This chain joins TRBV18 and TRBJ1-5; D unclear. The CDR3 sequence is 13 residues long. The V and J ends lost 2 bases and 7 bases respectively, with 9 bases between them. The V gene's germline CDR1 is KGHSH and CDR2 LQKENI. The CDR3 DNA is TGTGCCAGCTCACCAGGGCCAGAGCAGCCCCAGCATTTT. Translating it yields CASSPGPEQPQHF. Variable domain in full (rest from reference TRBV18 and TRBJ1-5): NAGVMQNPRHLVRRRGQEARLRCSPMKGHSHVYWYRQLPEEGLKFMVYLQKENIIDESGMPKERFSAEFPKEGPSILRIQQVVRGDSAAYFCASSPGPEQPQHFGDGTRLSIL.

This clone was picked up a small number of times. The chain joins TRBV12-5 to TRBJ2-1; 7 nucleotides agree with TRBD2. This CDR3 has 17 residues. V lost 6 bases, J lost 0 bases, and 11 bases stayed unmatched. Germline-derived CDR1 and CDR2 are LGHNT and FRNRAP. The CDR3 sequence is CASGDAGLAVSYNEQFF. The CDR3, as DNA: TGTGCTAGTGGGGACGCTGGGCTAGCGGTCTCCTACAATGAGCAGTTCTTC.

The chain links TRBV7-2 to TRBJ1-5; D ambiguous. This CDR3 comprises 15 residues. Per the germline V gene, CDR1 is SGHTA and CDR2 is FQGNSA. V shed 5 bases and J shed 0 bases, with 11 bases lying between them. The CDR3, as DNA: TGTGCCAGCAGCCAACAGTGGGTTAGCAATCAGCCCCAGCATTTT. Translating gives CASSQQWVSNQPQHF. The variable domain in full, completed from reference TRBV7-2 and TRBJ1-5, reads GAGVSQSPSNKVTEKGKDVELRCDPISGHTALYWYRQSLGQGLEFLIYFQGNSAPDKSGLPSDRFSAERTGGSVSTLTIQRTQQEDSAVYLCASSQQWVSNQPQHFGDGTRLSIL.

V is TRBV12-5 and J is TRBJ1-2; D unclear. Germline values: CDR1 LGHNT, CDR2 FRNRAP. V lost 6 bases, J lost 3 bases, and 11 bases lay in between. The CDR3 length is 13 residues. As DNA, the CDR3 is TGTGCTAGTGGCCATGACACGTACTATGGCTACACCTTC. Translation gives CASGHDTYYGYTF. Full variable domain (outside the CDR3, taken from reference TRBV12-5 and TRBJ1-2): DARVTQTPRHKVTEMGQEVTMRCQPILGHNTVFWYRQTMMQGLELLAYFRNRAPLDDSGMPKDRFSAEMPDATLATLKIQPSEPRDSAVYFCASGHDTYYGYTFGSGTRLTVV.

The chain has TRBV3-1 (or the pseudogene TRBV3-2) and TRBJ1-6; D not certain. The CDR3 runs to 15 residues. The V and J ends lost 2 bases and 1 base respectively, with 6 bases between them. Germline V CDR1 and CDR2: LGHDT, YNNKEL (reference sequence). The CDR3 DNA is TGTGCCAGCAGCCAACGGGAATCCTATAATTCACCCCTCCACTTT. Translating gives CASSQRESYNSPLHF.

The chain is built from TRBV18 and TRBJ1-3, with unresolved D. The germline gives CDR1 KGHSH, CDR2 LQKENI. The V end lost 6 bases, the J end lost 0 bases, and 15 bases lay between the germline ends. This CDR3 has 16 residues. The CDR3 region has the DNA TGTGCCAGCTCTCGCGCCGCGCCGAGCTCTGGAAACACCATATATTTT. It codes for CASSRAAPSSGNTIYF.

Written as DNA, the CDR3 is TGTGCCAGCAGTTTGTTCAGGGAACTGTTTTTT. This encodes CASSLFRELFF. V and J are TRBV28 and TRBJ1-4; a possible D gene is TRBD1 (5 bases). The CDR3 sequence is 11 residues long. Trimming removed 3 bases from V and 12 bases from J, with 8 bases in between. Germline V gene data show CDR1 as MDHEN and CDR2 as SYDVKM.

Ten or more counts support this clone. The chain uses TRBV5-4 and TRBJ2-7, with 7 bases lining up with TRBD1. The CDR3 length is 14 residues. The junction had 2 bases not matched to a gene; V was cut back by 0 bases and J by 2 bases. CDR1 SGHNT and CDR2 YYREEE come from the germline V gene (reference sequence). CDR3 DNA sequence: TGTGCCAGCAGCTTGGACAGGGGAACCTACGAGCAGTACTTC. It translates to CASSLDRGTYEQYF.

The rearrangement joins TRBV12-3 or TRBV12-4 to TRBJ2-1, with 7 positions matching TRBD1. This CDR3 has 13 amino acids. The V gene end was trimmed by 6 bases and the J gene end by 6 bases; junction bases not matched to a gene: 5. The CDR3 spells CASRSDRVNEQFF. For the CDR3, the DNA is TGTGCCAGCAGATCCGACAGGGTCAATGAGCAGTTCTTC.

The rearrangement joins TRBV4-3 to TRBJ2-7; D remains unclear. The germline CDR1 and CDR2 sequences are LGHNA and YSLEER. Trimming pared 0 bases from V and 6 bases from J, leaving 12 bases between. There are 14 residues in the CDR3. Written as DNA, the CDR3 is TGCGCCAGCAGCCAAGATGACACAGATGGCGAGCAGTACTTC. Amino acids: CASSQDDTDGEQYF.

This clone has a single count. J is TRBJ2-1 and V is TRBV9; maybe TRBD2 (6 bases). V was cut by 0 bases and J by 10 bases, with 17 bases left in between. The CDR3 covers 15 residues. The germline gives CDR1 SGDLS, CDR2 YYNGEE. As DNA, the CDR3 is TGTGCCAGCAGCGTAGAGGGTGATAGCGGATTCGAGCAGTTCTTC. Encoded protein: CASSVEGDSGFEQFF.

The chain combines TRBV28 with TRBJ1-2, with D possibly being TRBD1 (5 bases). The CDR3 loop spans 12 amino acids. V lost 6 bases to trimming and J lost 4 bases, with 9 bases between them. Per the germline V gene, CDR1 is MDHEN and CDR2 is SYDVKM. The CDR3 region is CASSGTLYGYTF. CDR3 nucleotides: TGTGCCAGCAGCGGGACTCTCTATGGCTACACCTTC.

This chain links TRBV20-1 with TRBJ2-7; 8 bases align to TRBD1. The CDR3 contains 14 residues. CDR1 is DFQATT, CDR2 SNEGSKA, per germline (reference sequence). Trimming took 3 bases from V and 0 from J; bases not matched to a gene: 4. CDR3 sequence: CSASYQGASYEQYF. CDR3 bases: TGCAGTGCTAGTTACCAGGGGGCCTCCTACGAGCAGTACTTC.

The chain carries TRBV2 and TRBJ2-3; 9 bases map to TRBD2. CDR1 and CDR2 (germline): SNHLY, FYNNEI. The CDR3 is 16 amino acids. Unmatched junction bases numbered 9, after V lost 6 bases and J lost 2 bases. The CDR3 region is CASSLVLAGDTDTQYF. The CDR3 DNA reads as TGTGCCAGCAGCCTCGTCTTAGCGGGAGACACAGATACGCAGTATTTT. Supplemented by reference TRBV2 and TRBJ2-3, the full variable domain reads EPEVTQTPSHQVTQMGQEVILRCVPISNHLYFYWYRQILGQKVEFLVSFYNNEISEKSEIFDDQFSVERPDGSNFTLKIRSTKLEDSAMYFCASSLVLAGDTDTQYFGPGTRLTVL.

This clone has only a few counts. This chain joins TRBV5-6 and TRBJ2-7, with D unclear. Germline V gene sequence: CDR1 SGHDT, CDR2 YYEEEE. There are 13 residues in the CDR3. Trimming removed 2 bases from V and 0 bases from J, with 6 bases in between. This CDR3 reads CASSFRSSYEQYF. The CDR3 DNA reads as TGTGCCAGCAGCTTTCGGAGCTCCTACGAGCAGTACTTC.